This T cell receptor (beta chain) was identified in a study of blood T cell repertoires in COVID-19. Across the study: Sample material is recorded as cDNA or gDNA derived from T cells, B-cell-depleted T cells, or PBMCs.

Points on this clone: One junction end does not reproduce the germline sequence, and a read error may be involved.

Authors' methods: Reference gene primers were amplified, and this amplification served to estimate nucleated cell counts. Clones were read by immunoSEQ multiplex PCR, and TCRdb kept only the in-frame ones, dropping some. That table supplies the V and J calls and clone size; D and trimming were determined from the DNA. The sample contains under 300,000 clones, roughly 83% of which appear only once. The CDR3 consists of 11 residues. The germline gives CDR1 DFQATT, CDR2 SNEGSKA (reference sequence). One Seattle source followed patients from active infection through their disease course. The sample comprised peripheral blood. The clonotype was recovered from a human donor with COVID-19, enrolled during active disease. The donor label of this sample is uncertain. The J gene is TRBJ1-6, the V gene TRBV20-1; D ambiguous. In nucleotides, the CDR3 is TGCAGTGCTAGAGATCGCGGCGCTACCTCATTT. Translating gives CSARDRGATSF.